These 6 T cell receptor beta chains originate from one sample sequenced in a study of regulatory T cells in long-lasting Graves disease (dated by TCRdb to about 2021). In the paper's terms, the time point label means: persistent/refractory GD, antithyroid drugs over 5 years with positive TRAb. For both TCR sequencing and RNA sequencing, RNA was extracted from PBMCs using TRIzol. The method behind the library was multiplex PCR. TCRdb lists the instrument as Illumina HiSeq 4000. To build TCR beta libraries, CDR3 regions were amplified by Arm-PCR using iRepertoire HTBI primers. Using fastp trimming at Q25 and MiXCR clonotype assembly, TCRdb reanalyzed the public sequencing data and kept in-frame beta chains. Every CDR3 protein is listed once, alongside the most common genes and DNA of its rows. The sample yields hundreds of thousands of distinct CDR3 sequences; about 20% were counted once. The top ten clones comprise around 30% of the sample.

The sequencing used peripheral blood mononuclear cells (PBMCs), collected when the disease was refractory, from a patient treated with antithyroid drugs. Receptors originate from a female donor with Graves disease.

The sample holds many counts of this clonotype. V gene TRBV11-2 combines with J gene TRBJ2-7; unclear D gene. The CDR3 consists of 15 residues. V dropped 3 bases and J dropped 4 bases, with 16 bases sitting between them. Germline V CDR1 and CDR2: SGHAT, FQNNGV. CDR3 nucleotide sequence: TGTGCCAGCAGCTTGGGAAACTCTGTTTTATACGAGCAGTACTTC. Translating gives CASSLGNSVLYEQYF.

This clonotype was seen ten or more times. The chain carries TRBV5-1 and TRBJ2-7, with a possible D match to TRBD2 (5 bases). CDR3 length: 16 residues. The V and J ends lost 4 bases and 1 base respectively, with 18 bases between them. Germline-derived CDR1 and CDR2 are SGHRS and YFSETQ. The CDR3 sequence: CASSIDQASSSYEQYF. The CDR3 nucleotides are TGCGCCAGCAGCATCGACCAGGCTAGCAGTTCCTACGAGCAGTACTTC.

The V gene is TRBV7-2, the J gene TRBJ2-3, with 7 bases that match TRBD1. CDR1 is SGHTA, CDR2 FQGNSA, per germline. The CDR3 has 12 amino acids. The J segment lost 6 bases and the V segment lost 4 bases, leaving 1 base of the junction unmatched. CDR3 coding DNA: TGTGCCAGCAGCTCGGACAGGGATACGCAGTATTTT. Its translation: CASSSDRDTQYF.

Here the CDR3 reads CASRRSPTNRVGRYEQYF. CDR3 in DNA: TGCGCCAGCAGACGGAGCCCGACCAACAGGGTTGGGAGGTACGAGCAGTACTTC. This chain uses TRBV5-1 with TRBJ2-7, with D perhaps given as TRBD1 or TRBD2 (6 bases each). The CDR3 spans 18 residues. V lost 5 bases to trimming and J lost 4 bases, with 28 bases between them. Germline V gene sequence: CDR1 SGHRS, CDR2 YFSETQ.

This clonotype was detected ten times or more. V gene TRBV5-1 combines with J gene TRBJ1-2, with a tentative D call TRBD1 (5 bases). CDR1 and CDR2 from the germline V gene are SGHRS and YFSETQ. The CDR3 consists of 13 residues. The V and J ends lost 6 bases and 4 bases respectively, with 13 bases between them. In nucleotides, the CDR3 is TGCGCCAGCAAAGGGGAGCGGAGCTATGGCTACACCTTC. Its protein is CASKGERSYGYTF.

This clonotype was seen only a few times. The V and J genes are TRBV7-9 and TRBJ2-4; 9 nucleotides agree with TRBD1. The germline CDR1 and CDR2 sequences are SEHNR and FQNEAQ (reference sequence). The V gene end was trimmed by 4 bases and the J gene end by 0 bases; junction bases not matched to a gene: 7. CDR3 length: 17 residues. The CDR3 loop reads CASSSQGQGKAKNIQYF. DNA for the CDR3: TGTGCCAGCAGCTCCCAGGGACAGGGTAAAGCCAAAAACATTCAGTACTTC.